The present entry profiles one T cell receptor (beta chain) with its context. Trimming left V 2 bases short and J 1 base short, with 10 bases between. Germline V gene sequence: CDR1 MGHRA, CDR2 YSYEKL. This CDR3 is built from 15 residues. Clones were sequenced by immunoSEQ multiplex PCR, and TCRdb holds only the in-frame ones, with some missing. The sample lists some 94,000 clones, approximately 92% occurring once. This sample is drawn from a study of T cell changes during pregnancy in multiple sclerosis. The source is a female donor with multiple sclerosis, enrolled in a pregnancy study. V gene TRBV4-1 combines with J gene TRBJ2-3, with D maybe TRBD2 (5 bases). The sequencing here drew on peripheral blood, taken in the first trimester of pregnancy. In DNA form, the CDR3 reads TGCGCCAGCAGCCAATATACCGGGGGCACAGATACGCAGTATTTT. As protein: CASSQYTGGTDTQYF.